This entry concerns a single T cell receptor (beta chain). This receptor's antigen is unknown. No base-level quality is on record; no much larger clone is a single base apart. Compared with germline, V lacks 1 base and J lacks 8 bases; bases without a gene match: 8. From a lookup of the germline V gene, CDR1 and CDR2 are SGHTS and YDEGEE. From its cysteine to its phenylalanine, the CDR3 spans 16 amino acids. Only the CDR3 region is kept as DNA, spanning 48 bases read in frame from base 1. The data originate from a study of chemoradiotherapy in HPV16-positive cancers (dated by TCRdb to between 2021 and 2023). In terms of the full investigation: Candidate HPV-specific T-cell clones and common TCR motifs were defined by functional T-cell assays performed on cells from a couple of HPV16-positive patients. The candidate HPV-specific TCRs and motifs were subsequently tracked in TCR repertoires obtained from approximately 86 patients with HPV-related cancers. The study asked whether T-cell immunity to the HPV oncoproteins E6 and E7 changes during chemoradiotherapy and whether this immunity affects survival.

Repertoires were sampled multiple times during chemoradiotherapy, which allowed clonal expansion in the tumor microenvironment to be followed. Findings and caveats that apply to the study as a whole: The survival association was reported for HPV16-positive patients, and the functional definition of HPV-specific T cells was derived from only two HPV16-positive patients. Expansion of candidate HPV-specific clones and E7-related TCR motifs was observed in the tumor microenvironment during treatment, whereas no such expansion was observed for non-HPV-specific T cells. Among HPV16-positive patients, expansion of HPV-responsive T cells during chemoradiotherapy was associated with better recurrence-free survival.

The library was generated by the immunoSEQ multiplex PCR assay. The immuneACCESS repertoire file appears here via TCRdb, limited to in-frame rearrangements. These files lack a portion of the clones; in checked studies, under half of the deficit traces to unresolved V genes, and the cause of the others is not known. The sample table shows 20,000 to 25,000 clones, and around 90% are seen once. The ten largest account for about 5.6% of the sample. This sequence was found in a human donor with HPV-associated anogenital cancer. The sequencing used blood, collected from a patient who underwent chemoradiotherapy. Recombination linked TRBV5-8 to TRBJ1-3; 11 bases in the middle match TRBD1. The DNA sequence is given as TGTGCCAGCAGCTTGCTAGGACAGGGGGCTCGAGACACCATATATTTT. This translates into CASSLLGQGARDTIYF.